This TCR beta chain was profiled in a study of identical twins. Study findings and constraints: Abundant cord blood beta clonotypes carried fewer insertions; memory repertoires showed none.

In this sample, this clonotype turned up many times. What it recognizes is unknown. The V end lost 3 bases, the J end lost 1 base, and 7 bases lay between the germline ends. The CDR3 extends over 14 amino acids. Germline loops: CDR1 SEHNR, CDR2 FQNEAQ (reference sequence). TCRdb analysed the 5' RACE reads with MiXCR anew, one entry per CDR3 protein. The sample comprises approximately 590,000 distinct CDR3 sequences, around a tenth of which are singletons, and 3% rests with the top ten. The data also belong to a second study, concerning yellow fever vaccine responses in identical twins.

The V call is TRBV7-9, the J call TRBJ2-4; no reliable D call. This TCR derives from a woman under 30 in good health. The specimen sequenced was PBMCs. CDR3 sequence reads: CASSFDGAKNIQYF. DNA of the CDR3: TGTGCCAGCAGCTTTGACGGGGCCAAAAACATTCAGTACTTC. Full variable domain (remainder filled in from reference TRBV7-9 and TRBJ2-4): DTGVSQNPRHKITKRGQNVTFRCDPISEHNRLYWYRQTLGQGPEFLTYFQNEAQLEKSRLLSDRFSAERPKGSFSTLEIQRTEQGDSAMYLCASSFDGAKNIQYFGAGTRLSVL.